One sample yielded the 29 T cell receptor beta chains listed below, sequenced in a study of blood T cell repertoires in COVID-19. The method was immunoSEQ multiplex PCR; TCRdb's version includes in-frame clones alone and lacks a portion of them. The sample has under 300,000 clones, around 86% seen once; the top ten hold about a sixth. Input material: PBMCs or T cells enriched from blood (not recorded which). All receptors derive from a man aged 18 to 29 who had recovered from COVID-19.

V usage is TRBV12-3 or TRBV12-4 and J usage is TRBJ1-5; D remains unclear. Trimming left V 3 bases short and J 5 bases short, with 5 bases between. The CDR3 consists of 12 residues. CDR3 bases: TGTGCCAGCAGTTTCGAGGATCAGCCCCAGCATTTT. Residues: CASSFEDQPQHF.

V and J are TRBV28 and TRBJ1-1; 7 bases map to TRBD1. The germline V gene encodes CDR1 MDHEN and CDR2 SYDVKM. V dropped 4 bases and J dropped 3; count of bases not matched to a gene: 5. The CDR3 runs to 14 residues. DNA for the CDR3: TGTGCCAGCAGTTCACAGGGGCCGGACACTGAAGCTTTCTTT. Its protein product is CASSSQGPDTEAFF.

The chain is built from TRBV30 and TRBJ2-7; D not resolved. Trimming shortened V by 2 bases and J by 5 bases, and 16 bases separated the two germline ends. The CDR3 loop spans 14 amino acids. Germline assignment: CDR1 GTSNPN and CDR2 SVGIG (reference sequence). CDR3 in DNA: TGTGCCTGGAGTTCGAGGCGCAAAGCCCACGAGCAGTACTTC. It translates to CAWSSRRKAHEQYF.

V is TRBV7-9 and J is TRBJ2-1; TRBD1 aligns across 11 bases. Germline V lookup: CDR1 SEHNR, CDR2 FQNEAQ (reference sequence). J lost 8 bases, V lost 3 bases, and 6 bases had no gene match. The CDR3 has 15 residues. The CDR3 DNA reads TGTGCCAGCAGCTTTGGGACAGGGGGTGAGGATGAGCAGTTCTTC. Residues: CASSFGTGGEDEQFF.

The chain is built from TRBV4-1 and TRBJ2-7; a possible D gene is TRBD2 (5 bases). The CDR3 runs 16 residues. V was pared by 1 base and J by 5 bases, with 18 bases between. Per germline, CDR1 MGHRA and CDR2 YSYEKL. CDR3 amino acids: CASSQGTGNIANEQYF. The CDR3 coding sequence is TGCGCCAGCAGCCAAGGAACGGGAAATATAGCGAACGAGCAGTACTTC.

The gene calls are TRBV6-5 and TRBJ2-5; D is possibly TRBD2 (7 bases). CDR3 length: 14 residues. Germline V gene data show CDR1 as MNHEY and CDR2 as SVGAGI. The V end lost 5 bases, the J end lost 5 bases, and 15 bases lay between the germline ends. The CDR3 loop is CASSPAGAWETQYF. CDR3 nucleotides: TGTGCCAGCAGTCCTGCGGGGGCGTGGGAGACCCAGTACTTC.

The rearrangement links TRBV6-9 to TRBJ1-5, with D hard to call. Germline-derived CDR1 and CDR2 are MNHGY and SVAAGI. The V end lost 1 base, the J end lost 3 bases, and 16 bases lay between the germline ends. CDR3 length equals 17 residues. CDR3 sequence reads: CASSYLSGSPLNQPQHF. CDR3 nucleotide sequence: TGTGCCAGCAGTTATTTATCGGGGAGCCCCCTCAATCAGCCCCAGCATTTT.

The chain combines TRBV11-2 with TRBJ2-2; D remains ambiguous. With 0 bases removed from V and 4 bases from J, the gap between germline ends came to 6 bases. Germline V gene sequence: CDR1 SGHAT, CDR2 FQNNGV. The CDR3 has 14 residues. DNA for the CDR3: TGTGCCAGCAGCTTAGAAGCAGGCACCGGGGAGCTGTTTTTT. It translates to CASSLEAGTGELFF. The variable domain in full, with the rest retrieved from reference TRBV11-2 and TRBJ2-2, is EAGVAQSPRYKIIEKRQSVAFWCNPISGHATLYWYQQILGQGPKLLIQFQNNGVVDDSQLPKDRFSAERLKGVDSTLKIQPAKLEDSAVYLCASSLEAGTGELFFGEGSRLTVL.

The chain uses TRBV5-4 and TRBJ2-3; tentative D call: TRBD2 (6 bases). V was shortened by 0 bases and J by 0 bases, with 11 bases between the two germline ends. The CDR3 is made up of 16 amino acids. Germline V gene lookup returns CDR1 SGHNT and CDR2 YYREEE (reference sequence). The CDR3 is CASSLAAGQSTDTQYF. DNA for the CDR3: TGTGCCAGCAGCTTGGCGGCGGGGCAGAGCACAGATACGCAGTATTTT.

This chain links TRBV5-1 with TRBJ2-5, with 11 nucleotides matching TRBD2. After removal of 2 bases from V and 0 bases from J, the junction contained 6 bases not matched to a gene. There are 17 residues in the CDR3. Germline V gene sequence: CDR1 SGHRS, CDR2 YFSETQ. The CDR3 reads CASSFLAGGLYQETQYF. Here the CDR3 DNA reads TGCGCCAGCAGCTTTCTAGCGGGGGGCCTGTACCAAGAGACCCAGTACTTC. The variable domain in full, completed from reference TRBV5-1 and TRBJ2-5, reads KAGVTQTPRYLIKTRGQQVTLSCSPISGHRSVSWYQQTPGQGLQFLFEYFSETQRNKGNFPGRFSGRQFSNSRSEMNVSTLELGDSALYLCASSFLAGGLYQETQYFGPGTRLLVL.

The rearrangement joins TRBV5-1 to TRBJ2-1; no definite D call. The germline V and J ends were trimmed by 5 bases and 1 base, with 13 bases remaining between them. Germline CDR1 SGHRS, CDR2 YFSETQ. This CDR3 spans 15 amino acids. This CDR3 reads CASRFTIGSYNEQFF. In DNA form, the CDR3 reads TGCGCCAGCAGGTTCACTATTGGTTCCTACAATGAGCAGTTCTTC.

The chain uses TRBV4-2 and TRBJ2-1; 9 bases map to TRBD2. V lost 4 bases, J lost 8 bases, and 12 bases stayed unmatched. The length of the CDR3 is 16 residues. Germline CDR1 LGHNA, CDR2 YNFKEQ. The CDR3 DNA is TGTGCCAGCAGCCCGATCGTTAGCGGGAGAGGTGATGAGCAGTTCTTC. Translating it yields CASSPIVSGRGDEQFF.

This chain connects TRBV19 to TRBJ2-3; a possible D gene is TRBD1 (6 bases). V lost 2 bases to trimming and J lost 7 bases, with 16 bases between them. Germline V lookup: CDR1 LNHDA, CDR2 SQIVND (reference sequence). CDR3 length: 15 residues. The CDR3 sequence: CASSISPGTLNTQYF. The CDR3 coding sequence is TGTGCCAGTAGTATATCCCCGGGGACATTAAATACGCAGTATTTT.

This clone was counted only a few times. This chain links TRBV12-3 or TRBV12-4 with TRBJ2-7; possibly TRBD2 for D (5 bases). With 7 bases removed from V and 0 bases from J, the gap between germline ends came to 7 bases. CDR3 length: 12 amino acids. In DNA, the CDR3 is TGTGCCAGCACGGGGAACTCCTACGAGCAGTACTTC. It is translated as CASTGNSYEQYF.

This sequence joins TRBV12-3 or TRBV12-4 and TRBJ1-1; D not resolved. This CDR3 has 13 residues. The V and J ends lost 0 bases and 10 bases respectively, with 12 bases between them. DNA of the CDR3: TGTGCCAGCAGTTTAGCGCGAGGAGCCTCAGCTTTCTTT. It yields the protein CASSLARGASAFF.

V usage is TRBV5-1 and J usage is TRBJ1-1; TRBD1 agrees at 7 bases. Germline CDR1 and CDR2: SGHRS and YFSETQ. The CDR3 has 16 amino acids. Trimming took 0 bases from V and 5 from J; bases not matched to a gene: 10. The CDR3 is CASSLAETGSVTEAFF. The CDR3 region has the DNA TGCGCCAGCAGCTTGGCTGAGACAGGGTCGGTAACTGAAGCTTTCTTT.

The chain couples TRBV19 to TRBJ1-1; 8 nucleotides line up with TRBD1. After removal of 9 bases from V and 5 bases from J, the junction contained 8 bases not matched to a gene. The CDR3 totals 13 residues. Germline V gene sequence: CDR1 LNHDA, CDR2 SQIVND (reference sequence). The DNA for the CDR3 is TGTGCCAGCAGACAGGGGAGTGGAACTGAAGCTTTCTTT. Protein: CASRQGSGTEAFF.

The rearrangement joins TRBV28 to TRBJ1-1; 7 nucleotides line up with TRBD1. Germline lookup yields CDR1 MDHEN and CDR2 SYDVKM. The V segment lost 4 bases and the J segment 4 bases; nucleotides outside the gene matches: 12. CDR3 length: 16 amino acids. The CDR3 region is CASSSPHRSGGTEAFF. In DNA form, the CDR3 reads TGTGCCAGCAGTTCGCCACACCGATCAGGGGGCACTGAAGCTTTCTTT.

The V and J genes are TRBV19 and TRBJ2-3; 9 nucleotides agree with TRBD2. The CDR3 has 15 residues. The germline gives CDR1 LNHDA, CDR2 SQIVND (reference sequence). V lost 4 bases and J lost 6; bases outside the gene matches: 8. The CDR3 sequence: CASSSRSGGDDTQYF. Here the CDR3 DNA reads TGTGCCAGTAGTAGCCGTAGCGGGGGTGACGATACGCAGTATTTT.

This clone occurred once. The gene calls are TRBV6-1 and TRBJ1-6, with TRBD1 as a possible D gene (6 bases). The V end was cut by 2 bases, the J end by 9 bases, with 20 bases between. The CDR3 consists of 17 residues. The germline V gene has CDR1 MNHNS and CDR2 SASEGT. This chain's CDR3 is CASSEYKGVRGGSPLHF. CDR3 sequence (DNA): TGTGCCAGCAGTGAATATAAGGGGGTGCGAGGTGGTTCACCCCTCCACTTT.

This chain's CDR3 is CASSTPVSGWTREQFF. CDR3 sequence (DNA): TGTGCCAGCAGCACGCCAGTTAGCGGGTGGACCCGAGAGCAGTTCTTC. The V call is TRBV4-2, the J call TRBJ2-1; 7 bases line up with TRBD2. The germline V gene has CDR1 LGHNA and CDR2 YNFKEQ. V trimming: 5 bases; J trimming: 10 bases; junction bases outside the gene matches: 17. The length of the CDR3 is 16 residues.

V is TRBV4-2 and J is TRBJ2-7; 8 bases fit TRBD2. Looked up from germline, CDR1 is LGHNA and CDR2 is YNFKEQ. The ends lost 0 bases at V and 3 bases at J; junction bases unmatched: 7. The length of the CDR3 is 16 residues. The CDR3 reads CASSQDRGLGGYEQYF. The CDR3 bases are TGTGCCAGCAGCCAAGATCGGGGACTAGGGGGCTACGAGCAGTACTTC.

This clone occurred once. The CDR3 here is CASSATGGYTETQYF. In DNA form, the CDR3 reads TGTGCCAGCAGCGCGACAGGGGGTTACACGGAGACCCAGTACTTC. This chain uses TRBV11-2 with TRBJ2-5, with 9 bases lining up with TRBD1. The CDR3 length is 15 residues. CDR1 SGHAT and CDR2 FQNNGV come from the germline V gene. Unmatched junction bases numbered 9, after V lost 5 bases and J lost 5 bases.

This clone was observed a handful of times. The gene calls are TRBV7-9 and TRBJ2-6; TRBD2 matches at 7 bases. The germline V gene encodes CDR1 SEHNR and CDR2 FQNEAQ (reference sequence). With 9 bases clipped from V and 0 bases from J, the junction kept 14 bases outside the gene matches. CDR3 size: 18 residues. The DNA of the CDR3 is TGTGCCAGGGACTTGGAGGCTAGCGGAAGCTCTGGGGCCAACGTCCTGACTTTC. Translated: CARDLEASGSSGANVLTF.

The chain employs TRBV5-1 and TRBJ1-1; 9 bases align to TRBD1. Per germline, CDR1 SGHRS and CDR2 YFSETQ. This CDR3 contains 13 residues. J gave up 8 bases and V 3 bases, and 5 bases lay outside the gene matches. For the CDR3, the DNA is TGCGCCAGCAGCTCTGGTGGGACAGGGGAAGCTTTCTTT. Its translation: CASSSGGTGEAFF.

This chain uses TRBV2 with TRBJ1-2, with a tentative D call TRBD1 (6 bases). CDR1 and CDR2 from the germline V gene are SNHLY and FYNNEI. Trimming removed 2 bases from V and 2 bases from J, with 12 bases in between. The CDR3 is 15 residues long. The CDR3: CASSENRVANYGYTF. As DNA, the CDR3 is TGTGCCAGCAGTGAAAACAGGGTTGCCAACTATGGCTACACCTTC.

The chain has TRBV27 and TRBJ1-2; D call uncertain. This CDR3 contains 15 residues. The germline V gene encodes CDR1 MNHEY and CDR2 SMNVEV (reference sequence). V was cut by 3 bases and J by 5 bases, with 16 bases left in between. The CDR3 sequence is CASSFLPTQEYGYTF. The CDR3 nucleotides are TGTGCCAGCAGTTTTCTCCCCACCCAGGAATATGGCTACACCTTC.

V gene TRBV5-4 combines with J gene TRBJ2-1, with TRBD2 as a possible D gene (5 bases). There are 15 residues in the CDR3. V lost 0 bases and J lost 8, with 15 bases in between. In germline, CDR1 is SGHNT, CDR2 YYREEE (reference sequence). CDR3 nucleotide sequence: TGTGCCAGCAGCTTGGTCGGGGATCTTGACGATGAGCAGTTCTTC. As protein: CASSLVGDLDDEQFF.

The rearrangement links TRBV19 to TRBJ1-1, with TRBD1 as a possible D gene (5 bases). Trimming removed 7 bases at V and 5 bases at J, with 14 bases between. The CDR3 runs to 13 residues. CDR1 and CDR2 (germline): LNHDA, SQIVND (reference sequence). CDR3 residues: CASTHKGWTEAFF. The CDR3 DNA sequence: TGTGCCAGTACCCACAAGGGGTGGACTGAAGCTTTCTTT.